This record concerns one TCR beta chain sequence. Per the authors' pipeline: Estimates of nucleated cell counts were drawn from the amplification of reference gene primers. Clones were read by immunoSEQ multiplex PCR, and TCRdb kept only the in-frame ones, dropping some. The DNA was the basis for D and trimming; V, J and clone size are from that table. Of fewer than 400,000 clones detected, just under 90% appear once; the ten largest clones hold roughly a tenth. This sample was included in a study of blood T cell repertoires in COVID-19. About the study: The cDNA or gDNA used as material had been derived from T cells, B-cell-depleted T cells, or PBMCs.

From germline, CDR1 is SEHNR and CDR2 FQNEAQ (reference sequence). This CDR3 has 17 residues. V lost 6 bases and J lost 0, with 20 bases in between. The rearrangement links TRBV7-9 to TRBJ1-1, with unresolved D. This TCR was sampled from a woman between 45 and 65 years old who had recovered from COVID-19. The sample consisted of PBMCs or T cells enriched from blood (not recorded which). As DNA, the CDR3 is TGTGCCAGCAGACCTCCCCGGGGAACCCTCATGAACACTGAAGCTTTCTTT. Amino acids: CASRPPRGTLMNTEAFF.